This T cell receptor (beta chain) was sequenced during a study of T cell repertoires in cytomegalovirus infection. Turning to the study itself: Public TCR beta signatures provided an indication of both CMV infection and a matching HLA type.

CDR1 and CDR2 (germline): SGHTA, FQGNSA. The length of the CDR3 is 14 residues. V was pared by 1 base and J by 8 bases, with 12 bases between. This clonotype was counted many times. The antigen remains unidentified. TCRdb passed the reads through MiXCR, listing each CDR3 protein once. This repertoire shows around 310,000 distinct CDR3 sequences, roughly 29% found once; its top ten account for about 19%. Overall study findings and caveats: Carriers of CMV and the relevant HLA type were discriminated by public TCR beta frequency.

Source: cultured PBMCs, taken from culture after CMV antigen stimulation. This sequence originates from a human donor in good health (CMV status not recorded). Some clones in this sample may be carry-over from other donors' samples. The chain joins TRBV7-2 to TRBJ1-5; tentatively, D is TRBD1 (6 bases). Here the CDR3 reads CASSLGRGLEPQHF. The CDR3 coding sequence is TGTGCCAGCAGCTTAGGCCGGGGGCTTGAGCCCCAGCATTTT.